This T cell receptor (beta chain) was captured by sequencing in a study of T cells after posttransplantation cyclophosphamide. The study, taken as a whole, reports: Recipient CMV seropositivity and CMV reactivation strongly tracked TRB clonality. Later blood repertoires were often dominated by clones from the donor CD8+ memory compartment. TRB overlap between skin or GI tissue T cells and blood was limited.

A word on this clone: Its specificity is not known.

Germline CDR1 is SGHNT and CDR2 is YYREEE (reference sequence). V shed 1 base and J 5 bases; nucleotides not matched to a gene: 5. This CDR3 region has 15 residues. Repertoires were generated with immunoSEQ multiplex PCR, while TCRdb's copy carries only in-frame clones and drops some. Of about 52,000 clones in the sample, roughly 94% are singletons; the top ten hold 2.5% to 3.5%. The receptor's source is a woman in her twenties or thirties in good health and a related stem cell transplant donor. The sample taken for sequencing was PBMCs. The V gene is TRBV5-4, the J gene TRBJ2-5, with 10 bases lining up with TRBD1. The CDR3 spells CASSLMTGGYETQYF. In nucleotides, the CDR3 is TGTGCCAGCAGCTTGATGACAGGGGGCTATGAGACCCAGTACTTC.